The T cell receptor (beta chain) described here comes from a study of graft-versus-host responses after intestinal transplantation. Study-wide context: Anti-thymocyte globulin induction preceded about 3 years of tacrolimus and steroid maintenance in all recipients.

V was trimmed by 6 bases and J by 3 bases, leaving 15 bases between them. From germline, CDR1 is KGHSH and CDR2 LQKENI. This CDR3 has 15 amino acids. Concerning this clone: Antigen unknown.

Intraepithelial and lamina propria lymphocytes were freed from processed graft tissue. Regarding the study as a whole: Patients with graft-donor T cell macrochimerism had high graft-versus-host to host-versus-graft clonal ratios in allografts.

Measured with immunoSEQ multiplex PCR; TCRdb has only the in-frame clones, and not every one. The table has just under 65,000 clones, approximately 91% seen once; the top ten hold over 1.5%. The genes are TRBV18 and TRBJ1-5; D possibly corresponds to TRBD1 (5 bases). The TCR comes from a human patient who received an intestinal transplant, so some T cells may come from the graft donor. Sequenced material: ileum tissue, taken 350 to 400 days after transplant. For the CDR3, the DNA is TGTGCCAGCTCCCCCCTGGGGGGGACCAATCAGCCCCAGCATTTT. This translates into CASSPLGGTNQPQHF.